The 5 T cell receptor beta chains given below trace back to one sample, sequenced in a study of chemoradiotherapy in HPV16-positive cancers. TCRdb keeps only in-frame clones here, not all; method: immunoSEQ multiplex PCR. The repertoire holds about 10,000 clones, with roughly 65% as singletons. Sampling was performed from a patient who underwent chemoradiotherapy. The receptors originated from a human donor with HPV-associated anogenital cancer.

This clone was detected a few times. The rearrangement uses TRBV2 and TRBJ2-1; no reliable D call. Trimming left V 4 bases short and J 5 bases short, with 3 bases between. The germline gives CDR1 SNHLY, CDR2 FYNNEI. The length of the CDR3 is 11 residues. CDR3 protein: CASSVDNEQFF. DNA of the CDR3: TGTGCCAGCAGTGTGGACAATGAGCAGTTCTTC.

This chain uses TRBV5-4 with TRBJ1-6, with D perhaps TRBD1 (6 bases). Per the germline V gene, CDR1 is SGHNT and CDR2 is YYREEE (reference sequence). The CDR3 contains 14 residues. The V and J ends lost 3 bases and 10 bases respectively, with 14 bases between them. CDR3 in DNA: TGTGCCAGCAGCTCCCTGACAGGAGAATCACCCCTCCACTTT. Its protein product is CASSSLTGESPLHF.

DNA of the CDR3: TGTGCCAGCAGCTTCCAAGGAGTTGTGAGCAATCAGCCCCAGCATTTT. This sequence encodes CASSFQGVVSNQPQHF. The chain combines TRBV7-2 with TRBJ1-5; no reliable D call. V shed 3 bases and J shed 1 base, with 13 bases lying between them. Germline loops: CDR1 SGHTA, CDR2 FQGNSA. There are 16 residues in the CDR3. The full variable domain, completed using reference TRBV7-2 and TRBJ1-5, is GAGVSQSPSNKVTEKGKDVELRCDPISGHTALYWYRQSLGQGLEFLIYFQGNSAPDKSGLPSDRFSAERTGGSVSTLTIQRTQQEDSAVYLCASSFQGVVSNQPQHFGDGTRLSIL.

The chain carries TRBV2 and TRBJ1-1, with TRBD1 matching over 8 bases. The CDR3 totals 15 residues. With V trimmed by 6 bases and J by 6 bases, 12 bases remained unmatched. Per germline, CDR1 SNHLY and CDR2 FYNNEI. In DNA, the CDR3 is TGTGCCAGCAGCCAAGAAGGACAGGGAAGAGCTGAAGCTTTCTTT. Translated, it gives CASSQEGQGRAEAFF.

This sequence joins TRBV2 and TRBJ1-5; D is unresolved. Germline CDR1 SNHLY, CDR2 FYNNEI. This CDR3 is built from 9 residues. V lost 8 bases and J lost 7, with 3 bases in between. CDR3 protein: CASGQPQHF. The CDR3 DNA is TGTGCCAGCGGACAGCCCCAGCATTTT.